This TCR beta chain was obtained from a study of blood T cell repertoires in COVID-19. In the study overall: The study drew acute and convalescent COVID-19 samples from the United States, Italy and Spain.

Original handling: Reference gene primer amplification gave nucleated cell count estimates. Clones were read by immunoSEQ multiplex PCR, and TCRdb kept only the in-frame ones, dropping some. From that table come the V and J calls and clone size; the DNA was used to work out D and trimming. This repertoire shows about 43,000 clones, about four fifths found once; its top ten account for under 25%. The CDR3 covers 14 residues. Germline-derived CDR1 and CDR2 are SGHDT and YYEEEE. V shed 2 bases and J shed 10 bases, with 13 bases lying between them. The sequence was collected from a woman aged 55-69 years with acute or convalescent COVID-19. The chain recombines TRBV5-6 with TRBJ1-6; D might be TRBD1 (6 bases). The sequenced material came from peripheral blood. In DNA, the CDR3 is TGTGCCAGCAGCTTAGGCAGGGGAGAATCACCCCTCCACTTT. This codes for CASSLGRGESPLHF.